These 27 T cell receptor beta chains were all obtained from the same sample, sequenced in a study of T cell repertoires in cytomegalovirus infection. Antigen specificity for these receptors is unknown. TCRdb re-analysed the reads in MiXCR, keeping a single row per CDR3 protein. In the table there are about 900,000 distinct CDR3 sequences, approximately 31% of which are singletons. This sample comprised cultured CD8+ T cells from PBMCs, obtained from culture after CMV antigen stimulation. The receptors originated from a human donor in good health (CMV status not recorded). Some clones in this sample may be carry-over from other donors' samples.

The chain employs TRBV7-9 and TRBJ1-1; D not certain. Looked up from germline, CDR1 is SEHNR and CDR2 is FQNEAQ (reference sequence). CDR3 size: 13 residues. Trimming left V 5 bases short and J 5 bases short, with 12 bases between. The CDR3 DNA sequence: TGTGCCAGCAGCGGGTACAGCTCTACTGAAGCTTTCTTT. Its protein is CASSGYSSTEAFF. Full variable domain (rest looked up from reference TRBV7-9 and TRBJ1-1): DTGVSQNPRHKITKRGQNVTFRCDPISEHNRLYWYRQTLGQGPEFLTYFQNEAQLEKSRLLSDRFSAERPKGSFSTLEIQRTEQGDSAMYLCASSGYSSTEAFFGQGTRLTVV.

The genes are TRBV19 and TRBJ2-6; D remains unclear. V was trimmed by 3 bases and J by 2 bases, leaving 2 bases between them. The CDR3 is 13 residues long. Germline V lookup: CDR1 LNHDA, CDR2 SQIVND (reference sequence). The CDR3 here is CASSMTGANVLTF. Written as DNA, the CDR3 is TGTGCCAGTAGTATGACTGGGGCCAACGTCCTGACTTTC.

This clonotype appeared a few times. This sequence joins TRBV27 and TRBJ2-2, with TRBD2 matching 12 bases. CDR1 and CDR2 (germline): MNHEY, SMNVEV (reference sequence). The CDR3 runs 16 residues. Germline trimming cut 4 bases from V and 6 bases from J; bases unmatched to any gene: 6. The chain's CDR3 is CASSWPSGGDSGELFF. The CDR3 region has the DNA TGTGCCAGCAGTTGGCCTAGCGGGGGGGACTCCGGGGAGCTGTTTTTT.

As DNA, the CDR3 is TGCGCCAGCAAAAAAGCGGGGTCCTACGAGCAGTACTTC. It codes for CASKKAGSYEQYF. The chain joins TRBV5-1 to TRBJ2-7, with 7 bases aligning to TRBD2. This CDR3 region has 13 residues. Germline V CDR1 and CDR2: SGHRS, YFSETQ. V lost 6 bases to trimming and J lost 1 base; unmatched junction nucleotides: 4.

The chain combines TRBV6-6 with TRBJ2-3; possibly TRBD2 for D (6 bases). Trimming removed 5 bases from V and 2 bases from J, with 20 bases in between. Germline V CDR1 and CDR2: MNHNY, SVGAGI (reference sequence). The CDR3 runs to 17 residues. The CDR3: CASSTSPLARSTDTQYF. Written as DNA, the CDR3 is TGTGCCAGCAGTACCTCGCCTCTAGCGCGTTCCACAGATACGCAGTATTTT.

The CDR3 is CASSVGRGPNEKLFF. In nucleotides, the CDR3 is TGTGCCAGCAGCGTGGGGAGAGGCCCGAATGAAAAACTGTTTTTT. V is TRBV14 and J is TRBJ1-4; D is ambiguous. This CDR3 is built from 15 residues. Germline V gene lookup returns CDR1 SGHDN and CDR2 FVKESK. Trimming removed 5 bases at V and 5 bases at J, with 15 bases between.

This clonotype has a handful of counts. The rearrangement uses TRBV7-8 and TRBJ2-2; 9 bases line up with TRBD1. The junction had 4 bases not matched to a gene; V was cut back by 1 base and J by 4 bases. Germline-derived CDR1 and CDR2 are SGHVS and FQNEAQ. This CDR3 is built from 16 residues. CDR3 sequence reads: CASSLEGTGSTGELFF. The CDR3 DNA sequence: TGTGCCAGCAGCTTAGAGGGGACAGGGAGCACCGGGGAGCTGTTTTTT.

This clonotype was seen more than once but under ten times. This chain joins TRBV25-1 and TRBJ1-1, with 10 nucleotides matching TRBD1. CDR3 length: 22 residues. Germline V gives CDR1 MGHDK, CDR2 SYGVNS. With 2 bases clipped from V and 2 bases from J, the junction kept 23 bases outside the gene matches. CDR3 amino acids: CASSELLPGTGAGGSSNTEAFF. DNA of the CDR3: TGTGCCAGCAGTGAACTTCTTCCCGGGACAGGGGCCGGAGGATCGTCCAACACTGAAGCTTTCTTT.

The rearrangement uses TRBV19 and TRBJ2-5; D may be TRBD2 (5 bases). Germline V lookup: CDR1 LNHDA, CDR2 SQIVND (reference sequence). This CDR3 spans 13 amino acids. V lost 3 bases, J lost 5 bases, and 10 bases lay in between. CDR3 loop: CASSIRGWETQYF. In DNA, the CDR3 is TGTGCCAGTAGTATTCGCGGGTGGGAGACCCAGTACTTC.

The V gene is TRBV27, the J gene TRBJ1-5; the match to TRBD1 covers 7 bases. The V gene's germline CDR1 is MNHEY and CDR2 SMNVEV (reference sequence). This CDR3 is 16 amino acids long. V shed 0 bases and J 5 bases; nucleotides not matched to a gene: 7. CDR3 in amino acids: CASSLSTGEWDQPQHF. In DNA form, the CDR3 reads TGTGCCAGCAGTTTATCTACAGGGGAATGGGATCAGCCCCAGCATTTT.

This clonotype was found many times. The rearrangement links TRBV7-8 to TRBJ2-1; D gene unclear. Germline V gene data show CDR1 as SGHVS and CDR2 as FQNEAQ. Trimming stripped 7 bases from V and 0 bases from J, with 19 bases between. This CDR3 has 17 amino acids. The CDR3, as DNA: TGTGCCAGCAATCCCTTATCCCCGGGTGCCTCCTACAATGAGCAGTTCTTC. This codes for CASNPLSPGASYNEQFF.

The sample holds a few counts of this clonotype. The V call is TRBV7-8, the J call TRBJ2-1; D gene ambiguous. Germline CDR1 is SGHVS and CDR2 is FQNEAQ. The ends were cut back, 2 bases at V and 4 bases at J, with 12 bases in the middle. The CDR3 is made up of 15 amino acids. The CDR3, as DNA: TGTGCCAGCAGCTTATATCTGGGCGCGTACAATGAGCAGTTCTTC. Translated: CASSLYLGAYNEQFF.

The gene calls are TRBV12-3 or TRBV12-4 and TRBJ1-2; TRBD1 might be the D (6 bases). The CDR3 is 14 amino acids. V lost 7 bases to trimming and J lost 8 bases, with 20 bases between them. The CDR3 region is CASTLPDRSRGYTF. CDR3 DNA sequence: TGTGCCAGCACCCTTCCCGACAGGTCTCGGGGCTACACCTTC.

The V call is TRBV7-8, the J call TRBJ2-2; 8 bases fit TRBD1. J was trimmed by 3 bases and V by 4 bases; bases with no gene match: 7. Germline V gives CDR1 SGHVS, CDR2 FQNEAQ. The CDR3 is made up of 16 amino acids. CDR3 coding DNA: TGTGCCAGCAGCTCACGACAGGGGACGCACACCGGGGAGCTGTTTTTT. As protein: CASSSRQGTHTGELFF.

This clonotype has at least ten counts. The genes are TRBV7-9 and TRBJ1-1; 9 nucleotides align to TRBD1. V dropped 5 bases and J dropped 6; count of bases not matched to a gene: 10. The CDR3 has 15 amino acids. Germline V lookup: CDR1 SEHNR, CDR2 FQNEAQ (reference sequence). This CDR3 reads CASSAEGQGSAEAFF. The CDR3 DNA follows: TGTGCCAGCAGCGCAGAGGGACAGGGCTCGGCTGAAGCTTTCTTT.

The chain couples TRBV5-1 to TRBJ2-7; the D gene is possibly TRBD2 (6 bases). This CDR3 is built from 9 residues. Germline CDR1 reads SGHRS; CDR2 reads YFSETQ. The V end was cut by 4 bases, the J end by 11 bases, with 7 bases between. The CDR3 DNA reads TGCGCCAGCAGCCGGAGGGAGTACTTC. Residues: CASSRREYF.

The CDR3 reads CASSLKSGADTQYF. CDR3 in DNA: TGTGCCAGCAGCTTGAAGTCCGGAGCAGATACGCAGTATTTT. The gene calls are TRBV7-9 and TRBJ2-3; no clear D gene. CDR3 length equals 14 residues. V lost 3 bases, J lost 4 bases, and 11 bases lay in between. Per the germline V gene, CDR1 is SEHNR and CDR2 is FQNEAQ (reference sequence). Combining the CDR3 with reference TRBV7-9 and TRBJ2-3 gives the whole variable domain DTGVSQNPRHKITKRGQNVTFRCDPISEHNRLYWYRQTLGQGPEFLTYFQNEAQLEKSRLLSDRFSAERPKGSFSTLEIQRTEQGDSAMYLCASSLKSGADTQYFGPGTRLTVL.

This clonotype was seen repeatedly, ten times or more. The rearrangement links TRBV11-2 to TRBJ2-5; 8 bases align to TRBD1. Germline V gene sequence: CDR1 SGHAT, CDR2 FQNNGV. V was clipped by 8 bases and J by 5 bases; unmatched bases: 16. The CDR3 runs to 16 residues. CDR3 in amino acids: CASGSDHRGSGETQYF. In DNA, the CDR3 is TGTGCCAGCGGCTCCGATCACAGGGGGTCGGGTGAGACCCAGTACTTC.

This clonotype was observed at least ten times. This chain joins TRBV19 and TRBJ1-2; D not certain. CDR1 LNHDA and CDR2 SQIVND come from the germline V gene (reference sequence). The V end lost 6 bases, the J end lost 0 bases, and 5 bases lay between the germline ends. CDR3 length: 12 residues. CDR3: CASRETNYGYTF. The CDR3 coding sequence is TGTGCCAGTAGGGAAACTAACTATGGCTACACCTTC.

CDR3 sequence (DNA): TGTGCCAGCACACTACCCCGAGGAATTGAAGCTTTCTTT. This sequence encodes CASTLPRGIEAFF. J is TRBJ1-1 and V is TRBV6-6; D is unclear. Germline-derived CDR1 and CDR2 are MNHNY and SVGAGI (reference sequence). Trimming took off 7 bases at V and 7 bases at J, with 16 bases between the two ends. This CDR3 region has 13 residues.

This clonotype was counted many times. The CDR3 loop reads CASTAGGENEQFF. In DNA, the CDR3 is TGTGCCAGCACCGCTGGGGGAGAGAATGAGCAGTTCTTC. The V gene is TRBV7-8, the J gene TRBJ2-1; D is tentatively TRBD1 or TRBD2 (5 bases each). Germline values: CDR1 SGHVS, CDR2 FQNEAQ. This CDR3 is built from 13 residues. Trimming cost V 7 bases and J 7 bases, with 14 bases left between them.

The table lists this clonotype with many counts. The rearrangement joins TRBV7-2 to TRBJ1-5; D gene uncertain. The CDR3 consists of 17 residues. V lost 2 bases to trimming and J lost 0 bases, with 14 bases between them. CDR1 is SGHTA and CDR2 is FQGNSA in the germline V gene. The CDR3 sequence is CASSLTAGLYSNQPQHF. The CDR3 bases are TGTGCCAGCAGCTTAACGGCCGGGCTTTATAGCAATCAGCCCCAGCATTTT.

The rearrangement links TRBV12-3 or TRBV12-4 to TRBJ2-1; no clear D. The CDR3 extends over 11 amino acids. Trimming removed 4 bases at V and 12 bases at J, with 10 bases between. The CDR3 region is CASSSPYPQFF. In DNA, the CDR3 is TGTGCCAGCAGTTCACCGTATCCGCAGTTCTTC.

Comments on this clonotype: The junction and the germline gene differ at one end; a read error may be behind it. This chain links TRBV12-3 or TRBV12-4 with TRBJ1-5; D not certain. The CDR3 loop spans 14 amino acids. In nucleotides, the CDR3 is TGTACCAGCAGTTTAGGAGACCCAGGCCAGCCCCAGCATTTT. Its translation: CTSSLGDPGQPQHF.

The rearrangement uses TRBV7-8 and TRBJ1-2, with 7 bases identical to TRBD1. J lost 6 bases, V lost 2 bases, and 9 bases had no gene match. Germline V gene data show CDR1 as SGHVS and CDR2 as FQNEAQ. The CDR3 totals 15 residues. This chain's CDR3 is CASSLLQGSIDGYTF. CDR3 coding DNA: TGTGCCAGCAGCTTATTACAGGGGTCCATCGATGGCTACACCTTC.

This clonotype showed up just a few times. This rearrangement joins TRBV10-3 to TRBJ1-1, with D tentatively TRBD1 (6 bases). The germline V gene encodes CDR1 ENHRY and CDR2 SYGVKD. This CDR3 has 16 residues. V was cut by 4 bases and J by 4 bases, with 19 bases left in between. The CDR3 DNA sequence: TGTGCCATCAGTGCCCCCCCCGGGGGGCCTGGCACTGAAGCTTTCTTT. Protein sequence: CAISAPPGGPGTEAFF.

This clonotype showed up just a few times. The chain's CDR3 is CASTRTSGGAAGELFF. CDR3 nucleotide sequence: TGTGCCAGCACCCGGACTAGCGGGGGGGCGGCCGGGGAGCTGTTTTTT. The gene calls are TRBV27 and TRBJ2-2, with 15 bases lining up with TRBD2. Germline lookup yields CDR1 MNHEY and CDR2 SMNVEV (reference sequence). With 7 bases clipped from V and 6 bases from J, the junction kept 6 bases outside the gene matches. The length of the CDR3 is 16 residues.